One sample yielded the 7 T cell receptor beta chains listed below, sequenced in a study of blood T cell repertoires in COVID-19. TCRdb's copy holds only in-frame clones and misses some; the assay was immunoSEQ multiplex PCR. The sample consists of 85,000 to 130,000 clones, 71% of them appearing once. The source material was peripheral blood. These receptors were taken from a human donor with acute or convalescent COVID-19. The donor label of this sample is uncertain.

This clone has a handful of counts. The CDR3 loop is CASSDTGGEQYF. The CDR3 DNA sequence: TGTGCCAGTAGTGACACCGGGGGCGAGCAGTACTTC. The genes are TRBV19 and TRBJ2-7; tentative D call: TRBD2 (6 bases). The CDR3 is 12 residues long. Germline loops: CDR1 LNHDA, CDR2 SQIVND (reference sequence). V was clipped by 5 bases and J by 6 bases, with 11 bases between them.

The chain has TRBV6-5 and TRBJ2-5, with 9 positions matching TRBD2. The V segment lost 6 bases and the J segment 5 bases; nucleotides outside the gene matches: 10. CDR1 is MNHEY, CDR2 SVGAGI, per germline. The CDR3 is made up of 15 amino acids. CDR3 amino acids: CASSRTGTSYETQYF. As DNA, the CDR3 is TGTGCCAGCAGCCGAACCGGGACTAGCTACGAGACCCAGTACTTC.

The chain has TRBV18 and TRBJ1-1; D is ambiguous. The length of the CDR3 is 14 residues. Per germline, CDR1 KGHSH and CDR2 LQKENI. Trimming took 6 bases from V and 0 from J, leaving 11 bases between them. The CDR3 loop is CASSLELMNTEAFF. The CDR3 DNA sequence: TGTGCCAGCTCCCTTGAGCTAATGAACACTGAAGCTTTCTTT.

This clone appeared a few times. The rearrangement links TRBV4-2 to TRBJ1-1; the D is unclear. This CDR3 has 13 amino acids. Germline V gives CDR1 LGHNA, CDR2 YNFKEQ. Trimming shortened V by 0 bases and J by 8 bases, and 10 bases separated the two germline ends. CDR3 coding DNA: TGTGCCAGCAGCCAAGATCTACGAGGGGAAGCTTTCTTT. It yields the protein CASSQDLRGEAFF.

The genes are TRBV6-5 and TRBJ2-1, with TRBD1 matching 10 bases. Germline V CDR1 and CDR2: MNHEY, SVGAGI. V was pared by 5 bases and J by 6 bases, with 7 bases of the junction left unmatched. The CDR3 has 15 residues. CDR3 nucleotides: TGTGCCAGCAGTAACCGGGACAGGGGTTTCAATGAGCAGTTCTTC. It encodes CASSNRDRGFNEQFF.

The genes are TRBV30 and TRBJ1-3, with 8 positions matching TRBD1. CDR3 length: 17 residues. Germline trimming cut 2 bases from V and 4 bases from J; bases unmatched to any gene: 13. CDR1 is GTSNPN and CDR2 is SVGIG in the germline V gene (reference sequence). As DNA, the CDR3 is TGTGCCTGGAGTACCCCCCGCCCAGGGGGCGCGGGAAACACCATATATTTT. Translating gives CAWSTPRPGGAGNTIYF.

This clone was seen a few times. V is TRBV2 and J is TRBJ2-7; 8 bases map to TRBD1. The CDR3 is made up of 14 amino acids. Germline trimming cut 11 bases from V and 3 bases from J; bases unmatched to any gene: 12. Germline-derived CDR1 and CDR2 are SNHLY and FYNNEI. CDR3 nucleotides: TGTGCCGATAGCCCGGGACAGGAGATCTACGAGCAGTACTTC. The encoded protein is CADSPGQEIYEQYF.